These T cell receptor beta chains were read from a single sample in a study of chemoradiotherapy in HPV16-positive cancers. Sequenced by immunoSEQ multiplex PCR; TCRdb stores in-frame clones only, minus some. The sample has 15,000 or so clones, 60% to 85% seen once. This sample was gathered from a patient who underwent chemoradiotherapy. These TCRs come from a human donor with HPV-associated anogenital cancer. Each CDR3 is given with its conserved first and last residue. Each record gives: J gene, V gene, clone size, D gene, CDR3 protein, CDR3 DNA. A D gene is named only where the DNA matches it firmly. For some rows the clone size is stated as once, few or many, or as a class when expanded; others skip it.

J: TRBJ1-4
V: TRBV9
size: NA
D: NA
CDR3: CASSGGGLDLRNEKLFF
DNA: TGTGCCAGCAGCGGGGGAGGGCTCGATTTAAGGAATGAAAAACTGTTTTTT

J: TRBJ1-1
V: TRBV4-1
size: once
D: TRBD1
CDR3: CASSQGDDRGTEAFF
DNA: TGCGCCAGCAGCCAAGGGGACGACAGGGGCACTGAAGCTTTCTTT

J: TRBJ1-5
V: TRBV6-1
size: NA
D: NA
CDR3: CASSEARNQPQHF
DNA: TGTGCCAGCAGTGAAGCTCGCAATCAGCCCCAGCATTTT

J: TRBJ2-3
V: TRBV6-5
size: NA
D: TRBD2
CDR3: CASNQAGAPTDTQYF
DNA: TGTGCCAGCAACCAAGCGGGGGCCCCCACAGATACGCAGTATTTT

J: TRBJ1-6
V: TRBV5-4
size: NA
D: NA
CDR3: CASSLVEINSPLHF
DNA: TGTGCCAGCAGCTTGGTCGAGATTAATTCACCCCTCCACTTT

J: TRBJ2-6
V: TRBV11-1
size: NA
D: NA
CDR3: CASSLDSAGANVLTF
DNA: TGTGCCAGCAGCTTGGACAGTGCCGGGGCCAACGTCCTGACTTTC

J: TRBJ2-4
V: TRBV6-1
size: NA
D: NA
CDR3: CASSVKSRDKNIQYF
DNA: TGTGCCAGCAGTGTCAAGTCCAGGGATAAAAACATTCAGTACTTC

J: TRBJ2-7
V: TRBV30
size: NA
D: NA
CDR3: CAWSVQNYEQYF
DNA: TGTGCCTGGAGTGTTCAGAACTACGAGCAGTACTTC

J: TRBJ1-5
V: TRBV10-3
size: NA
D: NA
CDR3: CAISDISRDQPQHF
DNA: TGTGCCATCAGTGACATAAGTAGGGATCAGCCCCAGCATTTT

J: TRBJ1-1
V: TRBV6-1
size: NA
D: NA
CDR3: CASASQENTEAFF
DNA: TGTGCCAGCGCTTCCCAAGAGAACACTGAAGCTTTCTTT

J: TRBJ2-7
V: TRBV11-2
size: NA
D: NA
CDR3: CASSLAVGGPYEQYF
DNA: TGTGCCAGCAGCTTAGCGGTCGGGGGTCCCTACGAGCAGTACTTC

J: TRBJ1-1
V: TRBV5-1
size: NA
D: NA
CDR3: CASKAGGTEAFF
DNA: TGCGCCAGTAAAGCAGGCGGGACTGAAGCTTTCTTT

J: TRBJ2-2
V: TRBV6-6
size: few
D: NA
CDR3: CASSYNTGELFF
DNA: TGTGCCAGCAGTTACAACACCGGGGAGCTGTTTTTT

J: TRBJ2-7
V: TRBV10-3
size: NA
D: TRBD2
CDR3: CAISESRLAGIYEQYF
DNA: TGTGCCATCAGTGAGTCCCGACTAGCGGGGATCTACGAGCAGTACTTC

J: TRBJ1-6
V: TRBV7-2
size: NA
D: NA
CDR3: CASSLVGRSSYNSPLHF
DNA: TGTGCCAGCAGCTTAGTAGGACGGAGCTCCTATAATTCACCCCTCCACTTT